A selection of T cell receptor beta chains follows, all from one sample in a study of neoadjuvant anti-PD-1 for oral cavity cancer. Clones were sequenced by immunoSEQ multiplex PCR, and TCRdb holds only the in-frame ones, with some missing. The sample lists more than 25,000 clones; 70% to 80% were seen once. This material consisted of PBMCs, taken after nivolumab (anti-PD-1) treatment. The receptors come from a person aged 35-79 years with oral cavity squamous cell carcinoma. Both conserved end residues are part of each CDR3. The order of the fields is clone size, V gene, J gene, D gene, CDR3 DNA, CDR3 protein. A D gene is named only where the DNA matches it firmly. Clone size is given for some rows only: seen once, a few or many times, or a class if the clone is expanded.

clone size: few; V gene: TRBV11-1; J gene: TRBJ2-3; D gene: TRBD1; CDR3 DNA: TGTGCCAGCAGTCGTACAGGGGGCTTCGCCCAGTTCACAGATACGCAGTATTTT; CDR3 protein: CASSRTGGFAQFTDTQYF
clone size: -; V gene: TRBV5-4; J gene: TRBJ2-5; D gene: TRBD2; CDR3 DNA: TGTGCCAGCAGTTCTCGACTAGCGGGGCCGGAGACCCAGTACTTC; CDR3 protein: CASSSRLAGPETQYF
clone size: -; V gene: TRBV28; J gene: TRBJ1-4; D gene: TRBD1; CDR3 DNA: TGTGCCAGCAGTTTAGGAAGACAGGGAAATGAAAAACTGTTTTTT; CDR3 protein: CASSLGRQGNEKLFF
clone size: -; V gene: TRBV6-5; J gene: TRBJ1-2; D gene: -; CDR3 DNA: TGTGCCAGCAGTTACTCGATCAAGGACCCGCGTGGCTACACCTTC; CDR3 protein: CASSYSIKDPRGYTF
clone size: -; V gene: TRBV18; J gene: TRBJ2-5; D gene: TRBD2; CDR3 DNA: TGTGCCAGCTCACCACGTACTAGCGGGGGGATCGTGGAAGAGACCCAGTACTTC; CDR3 protein: CASSPRTSGGIVEETQYF
clone size: -; V gene: TRBV27; J gene: TRBJ1-1; D gene: TRBD1; CDR3 DNA: TGTGCCAGCAGTTTAGTCGCCGGGACAGTGAACACTGAAGCTTTCTTT; CDR3 protein: CASSLVAGTVNTEAFF
clone size: -; V gene: TRBV9; J gene: TRBJ2-1; D gene: TRBD2; CDR3 DNA: TGTGCCAGCAGCGTATTAGCGGGGGGCTACAATGAGCAGTTCTTC; CDR3 protein: CASSVLAGGYNEQFF
clone size: -; V gene: TRBV5-6; J gene: TRBJ2-5; D gene: TRBD2; CDR3 DNA: TGTGCCAGCAGCCCCGGGACTAGCGGGGCTCCCCAGTACTTC; CDR3 protein: CASSPGTSGAPQYF
clone size: -; V gene: TRBV19; J gene: TRBJ2-7; D gene: -; CDR3 DNA: TGTGCCAGTAGTACGATGACAGGTAGCTACGAGCAGTACTTC; CDR3 protein: CASSTMTGSYEQYF
clone size: -; V gene: TRBV28; J gene: TRBJ1-1; D gene: -; CDR3 DNA: TGTGCCAGCAGTTACGGGCCGGACACTGAAGCTTTCTTT; CDR3 protein: CASSYGPDTEAFF
clone size: -; V gene: TRBV7-2; J gene: TRBJ2-1; D gene: -; CDR3 DNA: TGTGCCAGCAGCTTAGAGAAGGGGAGTGGAAGGGCGGTGAATGAGCAGTTCTTC; CDR3 protein: CASSLEKGSGRAVNEQFF
clone size: once; V gene: TRBV4-2; J gene: TRBJ2-3; D gene: TRBD2; CDR3 DNA: TGTGCCAGCAGCCAAGACAGGAGCGGGGGACCCCAGGATACGCAGTATTTT; CDR3 protein: CASSQDRSGGPQDTQYF
clone size: few; V gene: TRBV19; J gene: TRBJ2-1; D gene: TRBD1; CDR3 DNA: TGTGCCAGTAGTACAGGGACAGGGTTCTACAATGAGCAGTTCTTC; CDR3 protein: CASSTGTGFYNEQFF
clone size: -; V gene: TRBV9; J gene: TRBJ2-1; D gene: -; CDR3 DNA: TGTGCCAGCAGCGTAAAGGGCCCTCATGACAATGAGCAGTTCTTC; CDR3 protein: CASSVKGPHDNEQFF
clone size: -; V gene: TRBV6-6; J gene: TRBJ1-1; D gene: TRBD1; CDR3 DNA: TGTGCCAGCAGAGGGGGCGCGGTGAACACTGAAGCTTTCTTT; CDR3 protein: CASRGGAVNTEAFF
clone size: -; V gene: TRBV21-1; J gene: TRBJ2-2; D gene: -; CDR3 DNA: TGTGCCAGCAGCAATGGGGGGCCGAACACCGGGGAGCTGTTTTTT; CDR3 protein: CASSNGGPNTGELFF
clone size: few; V gene: TRBV9; J gene: TRBJ2-5; D gene: TRBD2; CDR3 DNA: TGTGCCAGCAGCGTAGGGATCAGCGGGGGCCAAGAGACCCAGTACTTC; CDR3 protein: CASSVGISGGQETQYF
clone size: -; V gene: TRBV6-1; J gene: TRBJ1-1; D gene: -; CDR3 DNA: TGTGCCAGCATGAAGAGTATAGTGAACACTGAAGCTTTCTTT; CDR3 protein: CASMKSIVNTEAFF
clone size: -; V gene: TRBV4-3; J gene: TRBJ2-2; D gene: -; CDR3 DNA: TGCGCCAGCAGCCCTTTGGCCCCGAACACCGGGGAGCTGTTTTTT; CDR3 protein: CASSPLAPNTGELFF
clone size: -; V gene: TRBV9; J gene: TRBJ1-1; D gene: TRBD1; CDR3 DNA: TGTGCCAGCAGCCAGGACAGGGACACTGAAGCTTTCTTT; CDR3 protein: CASSQDRDTEAFF
clone size: few; V gene: TRBV4-3; J gene: TRBJ1-1; D gene: -; CDR3 DNA: TGCGCCAGCAGCCTAGTCGGGGGCTCGAACACTGAAGCTTTCTTT; CDR3 protein: CASSLVGGSNTEAFF
clone size: -; V gene: TRBV6-1; J gene: TRBJ1-4; D gene: -; CDR3 DNA: TGTGCCAGCAATCTCTACACTGCAACTAATGAAAAACTGTTTTTT; CDR3 protein: CASNLYTATNEKLFF
clone size: -; V gene: TRBV19; J gene: TRBJ2-5; D gene: TRBD2; CDR3 DNA: TGTGCCAGTAGTATACTAGCGGGAGGCCAAGAGACCCAGTACTTC; CDR3 protein: CASSILAGGQETQYF
clone size: -; V gene: TRBV5-1; J gene: TRBJ1-4; D gene: -; CDR3 DNA: TGCGCCAGCAGCTTGGGAAACAGAGCAACTAATGAAAAACTGTTTTTT; CDR3 protein: CASSLGNRATNEKLFF
clone size: -; V gene: TRBV6-1; J gene: TRBJ2-7; D gene: -; CDR3 DNA: TGTGCCAGCAGAACTTCTAGCTCCTACGAGCAGTACTTC; CDR3 protein: CASRTSSSYEQYF
clone size: -; V gene: TRBV4-1; J gene: TRBJ1-2; D gene: -; CDR3 DNA: TGCGCCAGCAGCCAAAGGGCAGGGATGGACTATGGCTACACCTTC; CDR3 protein: CASSQRAGMDYGYTF
clone size: -; V gene: TRBV9; J gene: TRBJ1-2; D gene: -; CDR3 DNA: TGTGCCAGCAGCCCCCGGGACACGAGGGACTATGGCTACACCTTC; CDR3 protein: CASSPRDTRDYGYTF
clone size: -; V gene: TRBV6-5; J gene: TRBJ1-5; D gene: -; CDR3 DNA: TGTGCCAGCAGGGCGAGGGGGGGCGTTAATCAGCCCCAGCATTTT; CDR3 protein: CASRARGGVNQPQHF
clone size: once; V gene: TRBV5-6; J gene: TRBJ1-1; D gene: TRBD1; CDR3 DNA: TGTGCCAGCAGCTACCTGCGGGACAGGGTCACTGAAGCTTTCTTT; CDR3 protein: CASSYLRDRVTEAFF
clone size: -; V gene: TRBV5-1; J gene: TRBJ1-6; D gene: TRBD1; CDR3 DNA: TGCGCCAGCAGCTTTAGGACAGGGGATAATTCACCCCTCCACTTT; CDR3 protein: CASSFRTGDNSPLHF
clone size: -; V gene: TRBV7-9; J gene: TRBJ1-4; D gene: -; CDR3 DNA: TGTGCCAGCAGCCTCCACACCGACTCTAATGAAAAACTGTTTTTT; CDR3 protein: CASSLHTDSNEKLFF
clone size: -; V gene: TRBV7-9; J gene: TRBJ2-1; D gene: -; CDR3 DNA: TGTGCCAGCAGCTTGACCAGCGGTGAGCAGTTCTTC; CDR3 protein: CASSLTSGEQFF
clone size: -; V gene: TRBV10-3; J gene: TRBJ1-1; D gene: -; CDR3 DNA: TGTGCCATCAGTGAAGGAGGGGCTGGGACTGAAGCTTTCTTT; CDR3 protein: CAISEGGAGTEAFF
clone size: -; V gene: TRBV9; J gene: TRBJ1-2; D gene: -; CDR3 DNA: TGTGCCAGCAGCGTAGCTAACCTCGACCCTTATGGCTACACCTTC; CDR3 protein: CASSVANLDPYGYTF
clone size: -; V gene: TRBV5-4; J gene: TRBJ2-3; D gene: TRBD2; CDR3 DNA: TGTGCCAGCAGCACCTGGACTAGCGGGGGGGCGGCAGATACGCAGTATTTT; CDR3 protein: CASSTWTSGGAADTQYF
clone size: -; V gene: TRBV7-2; J gene: TRBJ2-7; D gene: TRBD1; CDR3 DNA: TGTGCCAGCAGCCCGACAGGGGCGGTCTACGAGCAGTACTTC; CDR3 protein: CASSPTGAVYEQYF
clone size: -; V gene: TRBV19; J gene: TRBJ2-2; D gene: -; CDR3 DNA: TGTGCCAGTAGTAGTCGGGTTTTCCTACTTCGCCGGGAGCTGTTTTTT; CDR3 protein: CASSSRVFLLRRELFF
clone size: -; V gene: TRBV5-5; J gene: TRBJ1-2; D gene: -; CDR3 DNA: TGTGCCAGCAGCTTTGAAGTCGTTAAGAATGGCTACACCTTC; CDR3 protein: CASSFEVVKNGYTF
clone size: -; V gene: TRBV6-6; J gene: TRBJ1-4; D gene: -; CDR3 DNA: TGTGCCAGCAGTTACCCCTGGGGGGGTGGAAATGAAAAACTGTTTTTT; CDR3 protein: CASSYPWGGGNEKLFF
clone size: -; V gene: TRBV7-2; J gene: TRBJ1-5; D gene: -; CDR3 DNA: TGTGCCAGCAGCCAGGGGACGGATAGCAATCAGCCCCAGCATTTT; CDR3 protein: CASSQGTDSNQPQHF
clone size: -; V gene: TRBV19; J gene: TRBJ2-7; D gene: -; CDR3 DNA: TGTGCCAGTAGCCCCCAGGCCCGGGACGAGCAGTACTTC; CDR3 protein: CASSPQARDEQYF
clone size: -; V gene: TRBV9; J gene: TRBJ2-5; D gene: TRBD2; CDR3 DNA: TGTGCCAGTGGGACCGGGACTAGCCAAGAGACCCAGTACTTC; CDR3 protein: CASGTGTSQETQYF
clone size: -; V gene: TRBV6-1; J gene: TRBJ1-6; D gene: -; CDR3 DNA: TGTGCCAGCAGTGAGAGGGGGAACTCAGGCAATAATTCACCCCTCCACTTT; CDR3 protein: CASSERGNSGNNSPLHF
clone size: -; V gene: TRBV7-2; J gene: TRBJ1-2; D gene: TRBD1; CDR3 DNA: TGTGCCAGCAGCCGGGACAGGGGGTTCAGTGGCTACACCTTC; CDR3 protein: CASSRDRGFSGYTF
clone size: -; V gene: TRBV7-9; J gene: TRBJ1-1; D gene: -; CDR3 DNA: TGTGCCAGCAGCTTAGCGCAGGGGCGGGTCACTGAAGCTTTCTTT; CDR3 protein: CASSLAQGRVTEAFF
clone size: -; V gene: TRBV5-1; J gene: TRBJ1-3; D gene: -; CDR3 DNA: TGCGCCAGCAGCTTGGGTTCCTCTGGAAACACCATATATTTT; CDR3 protein: CASSLGSSGNTIYF
clone size: -; V gene: TRBV5-1; J gene: TRBJ2-1; D gene: -; CDR3 DNA: TGCGCCAGCAGCTTGGCCCGACTAGGGTTCAATGAGCAGTTCTTC; CDR3 protein: CASSLARLGFNEQFF
clone size: -; V gene: TRBV2; J gene: TRBJ2-2; D gene: -; CDR3 DNA: TGTGCCAGCAGTCGTGTGGCGGTCGGGGAGCTGTTTTTT; CDR3 protein: CASSRVAVGELFF
clone size: -; V gene: TRBV5-6; J gene: TRBJ1-6; D gene: TRBD1; CDR3 DNA: TGTGCCAGCAGCTTCGGGACAGGAAGCACCCTCCACTTT; CDR3 protein: CASSFGTGSTLHF
clone size: -; V gene: TRBV6-6; J gene: TRBJ2-5; D gene: -; CDR3 DNA: TGTGCCAGCAGCCACGAGACCCAGTACTTC; CDR3 protein: CASSHETQYF